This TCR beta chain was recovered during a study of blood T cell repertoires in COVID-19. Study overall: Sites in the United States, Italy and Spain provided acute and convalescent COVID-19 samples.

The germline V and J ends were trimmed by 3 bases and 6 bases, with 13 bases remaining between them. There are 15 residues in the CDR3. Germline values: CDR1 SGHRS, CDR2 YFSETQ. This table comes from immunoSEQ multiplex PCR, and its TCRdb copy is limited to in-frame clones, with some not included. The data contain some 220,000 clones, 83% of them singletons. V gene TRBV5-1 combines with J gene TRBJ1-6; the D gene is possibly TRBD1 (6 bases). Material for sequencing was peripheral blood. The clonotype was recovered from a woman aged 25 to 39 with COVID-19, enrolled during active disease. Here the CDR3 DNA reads TGCGCCAGCAGCTGGGACACTATGTCTAATTCACCCCTCCACTTT. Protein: CASSWDTMSNSPLHF.